Presented here are 28 T cell receptor beta chains from one specimen sequenced in a study of control samples from healthy donors and cancer patients. Profiled with immunoSEQ multiplex PCR; TCRdb holds only in-frame clones, not every one. The sample yields some 130,000 clones, 93% seen once. Sequencing was performed on PBMCs. These receptors all come from a man aged 50 to 60 with head and neck cancer.

The CDR3 DNA reads as TGTGCCAGCAGTTACTTGGCAGGGGGGGTAAGTGAGCAGTACTTC. It encodes CASSYLAGGVSEQYF. The V gene is TRBV6-2 or TRBV6-3, the J gene TRBJ2-7; D tentatively reads TRBD1 or TRBD2 (7 bases each). V shed 1 base and J shed 7 bases, with 17 bases lying between them. The CDR3 has 15 amino acids. Germline lookup yields CDR1 MNHEY and CDR2 SVGEGT.

The CDR3 loop reads CASSLTGPGEQYF. CDR3 nucleotides: TGTGCCAGCAGCTTGACAGGGCCTGGCGAGCAGTACTTC. J is TRBJ2-7 and V is TRBV5-6; TRBD1 is a possible D gene (6 bases). The V end was cut by 1 base, the J end by 6 bases, with 11 bases between. This CDR3 spans 13 amino acids. From germline, CDR1 is SGHDT and CDR2 YYEEEE.

This clone was detected once. The chain has TRBV4-3 and TRBJ1-4; D gene uncertain. The V gene's germline CDR1 is LGHNA and CDR2 YSLEER. V lost 0 bases and J 2 bases, leaving 10 bases between the germline ends. CDR3 length: 16 amino acids. The CDR3 sequence: CASSQEPVGTNEKLFF. In DNA form, the CDR3 reads TGCGCCAGCAGCCAAGAACCCGTCGGGACTAATGAAAAACTGTTTTTT.

The genes are TRBV10-3 and TRBJ1-1; D not certain. CDR1 ENHRY and CDR2 SYGVKD come from the germline V gene. The V and J ends lost 3 bases and 4 bases respectively, with 15 bases between them. The CDR3 consists of 15 residues. This chain's CDR3 is CAISDPGVAPTEAFF. CDR3 DNA: TGTGCCATCAGTGACCCCGGGGTGGCGCCCACTGAAGCTTTCTTT.

The chain employs TRBV6-2 or TRBV6-3 and TRBJ2-1; no definite D call. CDR3 length: 15 amino acids. V was pared by 4 bases and J by 6 bases, with 16 bases between. Germline V gene lookup returns CDR1 MNHEY and CDR2 SVGEGT. CDR3 in amino acids: CASSSLGSLVNEQFF. CDR3 sequence (DNA): TGTGCCAGCAGTTCCCTCGGGTCTTTAGTCAATGAGCAGTTCTTC.

The genes are TRBV6-5 and TRBJ2-3; 14 bases line up with TRBD2. Losses at the gene ends were 6 bases for V and 8 bases for J; bases not matched to a gene: 4. The germline CDR1 and CDR2 sequences are MNHEY and SVGAGI. This CDR3 contains 14 residues. The DNA for the CDR3 is TGTGCCAGCAGGGGGACTAGCGGGGGAGGTACGCAGTATTTT. It codes for CASRGTSGGGTQYF.

The chain recombines TRBV9 with TRBJ2-2; a weak D match, TRBD2 (6 bases). The CDR3 has 15 residues. Germline CDR1 SGDLS, CDR2 YYNGEE. The V and J ends lost 5 bases and 6 bases respectively, with 17 bases between them. CDR3 coding DNA: TGTGCCAGCAGTCCCGGGAGTGTTGCGTCCGGGGAGCTGTTTTTT. Translation gives CASSPGSVASGELFF. Filled out from reference TRBV9 and TRBJ2-2, the complete variable domain reads DSGVTQTPKHLITATGQRVTLRCSPRSGDLSVYWYQQSLDQGLQFLIQYYNGEERAKGNILERFSAQQFPDLHSELNLSSLELGDSALYFCASSPGSVASGELFFGEGSRLTVL.

The chain carries TRBV7-2 and TRBJ1-3, with a weak D call TRBD1 (5 bases). Per the germline V gene, CDR1 is SGHTA and CDR2 is FQGNSA. CDR3 length equals 15 residues. V was trimmed by 5 bases and J by 4 bases, leaving 15 bases between them. As DNA, the CDR3 is TGTGCCAGCAGCCCTGGAGGGGTAGGGGGAAACACCATATATTTT. It is translated as CASSPGGVGGNTIYF.

The genes are TRBV20-1 and TRBJ1-2; 7 bases align to TRBD1. CDR1 is DFQATT and CDR2 is SNEGSKA in the germline V gene (reference sequence). This CDR3 spans 12 amino acids. V shed 3 bases and J 7 bases; nucleotides not matched to a gene: 5. CDR3 DNA: TGCAGTGCTAGTAGACAGGGAGGTGGCTACACCTTC. Translating it yields CSASRQGGGYTF.

V usage is TRBV11-2 and J usage is TRBJ1-1; tentatively, D is TRBD1 (5 bases). The CDR3 is made up of 11 amino acids. Trimming removed 5 bases at V and 11 bases at J, with 12 bases between. Germline V gene lookup returns CDR1 SGHAT and CDR2 FQNNGV. The CDR3 loop is CASSAGPSAFF. DNA for the CDR3: TGTGCCAGCAGCGCGGGACCCTCGGCTTTCTTT. Variable domain in full (rest from reference TRBV11-2 and TRBJ1-1): EAGVAQSPRYKIIEKRQSVAFWCNPISGHATLYWYQQILGQGPKLLIQFQNNGVVDDSQLPKDRFSAERLKGVDSTLKIQPAKLEDSAVYLCASSAGPSAFFGQGTRLTVV.

The table lists this clone with a count of one. The chain recombines TRBV7-3 with TRBJ1-1; no definite D call. CDR1 and CDR2 from the germline V gene are SGHTA and FQGTGA. The CDR3 sequence is 14 residues long. Trimming left V 1 base short and J 3 bases short, with 9 bases between. As DNA, the CDR3 is TGTGCCAGCAGCTTAATAGGCGGGGACACTGAAGCTTTCTTT. It specifies CASSLIGGDTEAFF.

This clone was counted between two and nine times. This rearrangement joins TRBV15 to TRBJ2-6, with 7 nucleotides matching TRBD1. V lost 0 bases, J lost 5 bases, and 10 bases stayed unmatched. The CDR3 length is 18 residues. CDR1 and CDR2 (germline): LNHNV, YYDKDF (reference sequence). The CDR3: CATSRDATGRKWANVLTF. CDR3 nucleotide sequence: TGTGCCACCAGCAGAGACGCGACAGGGCGCAAGTGGGCCAACGTCCTGACTTTC.

CDR3 nucleotides: TGTGCCAGCAGTTCTTCAAGACATAGCTCTGGAAACACCATATATTTT. Translated: CASSSSRHSSGNTIYF. V gene TRBV28 combines with J gene TRBJ1-3; the D is unclear. V gave up 4 bases and J gave up 0 bases, with 13 bases separating them. The CDR3 sequence is 16 residues long. From germline, CDR1 is MDHEN and CDR2 SYDVKM.

The CDR3: CASSQDTGAQYF. The CDR3 region has the DNA TGTGCCAGCAGCCAAGATACGGGGGCGCAGTATTTT. V gene TRBV3-1 (or the pseudogene TRBV3-2) combines with J gene TRBJ2-3; D is possibly TRBD2 (6 bases). The germline gives CDR1 LGHDT, CDR2 YNNKEL (reference sequence). Trimming left V 0 bases short and J 10 bases short, with 8 bases between. The CDR3 has 12 residues.

The chain links TRBV9 to TRBJ2-3, with D unresolved. V lost 4 bases to trimming and J lost 2 bases, with 11 bases between them. CDR1 is SGDLS and CDR2 is YYNGEE in the germline V gene. The CDR3 covers 14 residues. This chain's CDR3 is CASSPDGPTDTQYF. The CDR3 nucleotides are TGTGCCAGCAGCCCCGACGGGCCCACAGATACGCAGTATTTT.

This chain uses TRBV5-1 with TRBJ2-3; 8 bases are a match to TRBD1. CDR3 length: 13 residues. Unmatched junction bases numbered 4, after V lost 4 bases and J lost 6 bases. Germline V gives CDR1 SGHRS, CDR2 YFSETQ. The CDR3 region is CASSMDRADTQYF. DNA of the CDR3: TGCGCCAGCAGCATGGACAGGGCGGATACGCAGTATTTT.

V usage is TRBV5-1 and J usage is TRBJ2-5; a possible D gene is TRBD2 (6 bases). The CDR3 spans 15 residues. Germline CDR1 and CDR2: SGHRS and YFSETQ. With 6 bases removed from V and 2 bases from J, the gap between germline ends came to 17 bases. The CDR3: CASNSGGRGQETQYF. The CDR3 DNA is TGCGCCAGCAACTCTGGTGGACGGGGGCAAGAGACCCAGTACTTC.

Concerning this clone itself: The junction does not match germline at one end; this may be a read error. The chain is built from TRBV6-6 and TRBJ2-7; tentatively, D is TRBD1 (5 bases). The CDR3 loop spans 16 amino acids. Per germline, CDR1 MNHNY and CDR2 SVGAGI (reference sequence). The CDR3 DNA sequence: TGTGCCAGCAGTTACCCCCCAGGGTCAAGGTCTAAAGTAAAGGAATTC. Translated: CASSYPPGSRSKVKEF.

The chain has TRBV24-1 and TRBJ2-7; the match to TRBD1 covers 7 bases. The V gene end was trimmed by 4 bases and the J gene end by 2 bases; junction bases not matched to a gene: 10. This CDR3 spans 16 amino acids. Germline lookup yields CDR1 KGHDR and CDR2 SFDVKD. CDR3 nucleotides: TGTGCCACCAGTGAGCCCCCCGGGACAGCCGCCTACGAGCAGTACTTC. Protein sequence: CATSEPPGTAAYEQYF.

V and J are TRBV27 and TRBJ1-1, with 8 bases fitting TRBD1. The germline V gene has CDR1 MNHEY and CDR2 SMNVEV (reference sequence). This CDR3 is 16 amino acids long. V lost 6 bases and J lost 0; bases outside the gene matches: 9. CDR3 sequence: CASSQQGVIMNTEAFF. CDR3 nucleotides: TGTGCCAGCAGCCAACAGGGGGTCATAATGAACACTGAAGCTTTCTTT.

The sample holds one count of this clone. The CDR3: CASSPREHGSSYEQYF. DNA for the CDR3: TGTGCCAGCTCACCAAGGGAACACGGTAGCTCCTACGAGCAGTACTTC. The chain recombines TRBV18 with TRBJ2-7; no clear D gene. Trimming stripped 2 bases from V and 0 bases from J, with 14 bases between. CDR1 is KGHSH, CDR2 LQKENI, per germline. This CDR3 has 16 residues.

The rearrangement joins TRBV7-9 to TRBJ1-1; TRBD1 matches at 7 bases. The CDR3 has 14 residues. Germline CDR1 reads SEHNR; CDR2 reads FQNEAQ (reference sequence). Losses at the gene ends were 1 base for V and 6 bases for J; bases not matched to a gene: 5. The CDR3 nucleotides read TGTGCCAGCAGCTTAGGGCAGGGGGTCTCTGAAGCTTTCTTT. The encoded protein is CASSLGQGVSEAFF.

On this clone itself: The sample holds other DNA sequences that translate to the same CDR3. The CDR3 loop is CASSRGETQYF. CDR3 DNA sequence: TGTGCCAGCAGTAGAGGGGAGACCCAGTACTTC. The chain is built from TRBV6-2 or TRBV6-3 and TRBJ2-5; TRBD2 might be the D (5 bases). Germline V gives CDR1 MNHEY, CDR2 SVGEGT. Trimming left V 5 bases short and J 5 bases short, with 6 bases between. The CDR3 sequence is 11 residues long.

The chain combines TRBV7-8 with TRBJ2-4, with 8 nucleotides matching TRBD1. V dropped 4 bases and J dropped 4; count of bases not matched to a gene: 9. Germline CDR1 SGHVS, CDR2 FQNEAQ. The CDR3 extends over 16 amino acids. CDR3 loop: CASSWGWTGSKNIQYF. In DNA form, the CDR3 reads TGTGCCAGCAGCTGGGGTTGGACAGGGTCGAAAAACATTCAGTACTTC.

This clone was seen only once. The V gene is TRBV21-1, the J gene TRBJ2-2; the table's D call, TRBD1, was not checked against the DNA. TRBV21-1 is described as a pseudogene. The CDR3 contains 19 residues. The CDR3 region is CATLTFSRGAKQVPGELFF. The CDR3 coding sequence is TGTGCCACCCTCACTTTTTCCCGTGGGGCCAAACAGGTTCCCGGGGAGCTGTTTTTT.

V usage is TRBV9 and J usage is TRBJ2-7; TRBD1 matches 7 bases. In germline, CDR1 is SGDLS, CDR2 YYNGEE. The CDR3 spans 14 residues. V was clipped by 3 bases and J by 4 bases; unmatched bases: 7. CDR3 sequence reads: CASSGQGGVYEQYF. The DNA of the CDR3 is TGTGCCAGCAGCGGACAGGGTGGAGTTTACGAGCAGTACTTC.

In its sample, this clone was seen once. The J gene is TRBJ1-2, the V gene TRBV7-3, with a possible D match to TRBD1 (6 bases). The CDR3 has 16 residues. Looked up from germline, CDR1 is SGHTA and CDR2 is FQGTGA. The germline V and J ends were trimmed by 5 bases and 0 bases, with 16 bases remaining between them. The CDR3 sequence is CASSPLKGEANYGYTF. CDR3 coding DNA: TGTGCCAGCAGCCCACTGAAGGGGGAAGCTAACTATGGCTACACCTTC. Filled out from reference TRBV7-3 and TRBJ1-2, the complete variable domain reads GAGVSQTPSNKVTEKGKYVELRCDPISGHTALYWYRQSLGQGPEFLIYFQGTGAADDSGLPNDRFFAVRPEGSVSTLKIQRTERGDSAVYLCASSPLKGEANYGYTFGSGTRLTVV.

The chain carries TRBV7-2 and TRBJ2-5; the D call may be TRBD1 or TRBD2 (5 bases each). The CDR3 is 16 amino acids. Germline CDR1 is SGHTA and CDR2 is FQGNSA. The V end lost 4 bases, the J end lost 1 base, and 16 bases lay between the germline ends. CDR3 bases: TGTGCCAGCAGCTCCGGGACCAGTCCCTTCCAAGAGACCCAGTACTTC. Residues: CASSSGTSPFQETQYF.